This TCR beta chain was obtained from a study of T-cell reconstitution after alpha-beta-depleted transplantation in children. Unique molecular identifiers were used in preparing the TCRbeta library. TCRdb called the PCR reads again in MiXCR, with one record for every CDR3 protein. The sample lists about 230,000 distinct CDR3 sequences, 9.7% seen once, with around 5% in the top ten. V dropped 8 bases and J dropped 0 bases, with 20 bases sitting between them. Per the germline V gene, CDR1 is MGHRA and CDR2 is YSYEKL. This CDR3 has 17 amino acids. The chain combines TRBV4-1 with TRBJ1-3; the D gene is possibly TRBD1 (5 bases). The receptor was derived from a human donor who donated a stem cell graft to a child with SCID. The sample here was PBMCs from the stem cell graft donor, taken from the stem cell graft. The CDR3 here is CASGASVQDFSGNTIYF. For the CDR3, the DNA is TGCGCCAGCGGCGCCTCGGTACAGGACTTCTCTGGAAACACCATATATTTT.